This T cell receptor beta chain was sequenced in a study of T cell responses to AZD1222 COVID-19 vaccine. Study-wide findings and caveats: When two AZD1222 doses had been given, Spike-specific TCR breadth and depth rose. Baseline antibody screening turned up just 6 or 7 seropositive AZD1222 recipients. Nearly half of unique spike-specific TCRs reportedly avoided B.1.351 and B.1.1.7 mutated regions.

V shed 3 bases and J shed 1 base, with 8 bases lying between them. The CDR3 is made up of 14 amino acids. CDR1 and CDR2 from the germline V gene are SGDLS and YYNGEE. Repertoires were generated with immunoSEQ multiplex PCR, while TCRdb's copy carries only in-frame clones and drops some. The top ten hold approximately 6.3% of the sample, which has 150,000 to 200,000 clones, about 90% seen once. As regards this clone: What it binds is unknown.

J is TRBJ2-4 and V is TRBV9; D is possibly TRBD1 (5 bases). This TCR came from an adult who received the AZD1222 COVID-19 vaccine. Source: peripheral blood, taken 28 days after the second AZD1222 dose. CDR3 residues: CASSGQTAKNIQYF. The CDR3 coding sequence is TGTGCCAGCAGCGGACAGACGGCCAAAAACATTCAGTACTTC.